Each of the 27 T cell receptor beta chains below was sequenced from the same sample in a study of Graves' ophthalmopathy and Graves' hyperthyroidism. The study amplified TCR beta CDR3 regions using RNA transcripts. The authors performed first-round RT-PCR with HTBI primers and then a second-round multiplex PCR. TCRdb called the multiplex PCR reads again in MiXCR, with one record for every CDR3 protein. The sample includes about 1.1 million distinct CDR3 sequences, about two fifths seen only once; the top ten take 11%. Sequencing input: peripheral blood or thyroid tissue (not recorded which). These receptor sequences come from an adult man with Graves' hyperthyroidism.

The DNA of the CDR3 is TGCAGCGTTGCGAGGACAGGTTTAGGAGAGACCCAGTACTTC. Amino acid sequence: CSVARTGLGETQYF. The chain recombines TRBV29-1 with TRBJ2-5; 7 nucleotides align to TRBD1. V lost 4 bases, J lost 4 bases, and 9 bases stayed unmatched. Germline V lookup: CDR1 SQVTM, CDR2 ANQGSEA. The CDR3 is 14 amino acids. Full variable domain (rest looked up from reference TRBV29-1 and TRBJ2-5): SAVISQKPSRDICQRGTSLTIQCQVDSQVTMMFWYRQQPGQSLTLIATANQGSEATYESGFVIDKFPISRPNLTFSTLTVSNMSPEDSSIYLCSVARTGLGETQYFGPGTRLLVL.

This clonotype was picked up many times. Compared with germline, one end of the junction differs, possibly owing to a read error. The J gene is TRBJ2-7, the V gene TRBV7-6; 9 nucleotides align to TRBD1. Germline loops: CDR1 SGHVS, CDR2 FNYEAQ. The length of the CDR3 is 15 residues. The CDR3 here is CASSLGGGQGGEQYF. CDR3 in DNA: TGTGCCAGCAGTTTAGGGGGGGGACAGGGCGGCGAGCAGTACTTC.

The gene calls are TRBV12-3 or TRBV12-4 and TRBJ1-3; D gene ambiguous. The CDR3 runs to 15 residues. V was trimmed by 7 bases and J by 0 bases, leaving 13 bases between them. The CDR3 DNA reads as TGTGCCAGCAATCAAGGGAGGGACTCTGGAAACACCATATATTTT. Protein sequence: CASNQGRDSGNTIYF.

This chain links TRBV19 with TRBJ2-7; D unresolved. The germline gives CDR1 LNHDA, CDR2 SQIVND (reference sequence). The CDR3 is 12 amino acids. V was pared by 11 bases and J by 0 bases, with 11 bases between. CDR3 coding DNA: TGTGCCCCCAAGAGGAGCTCCTACGAGCAGTACTTC. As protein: CAPKRSSYEQYF.

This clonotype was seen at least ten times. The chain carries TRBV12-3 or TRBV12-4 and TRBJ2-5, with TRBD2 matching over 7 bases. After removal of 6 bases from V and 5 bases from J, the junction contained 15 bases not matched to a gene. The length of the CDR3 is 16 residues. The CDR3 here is CASRWVGLAVRETQYF. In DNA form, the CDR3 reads TGTGCCAGCAGATGGGTTGGGCTAGCGGTCCGGGAGACCCAGTACTTC.

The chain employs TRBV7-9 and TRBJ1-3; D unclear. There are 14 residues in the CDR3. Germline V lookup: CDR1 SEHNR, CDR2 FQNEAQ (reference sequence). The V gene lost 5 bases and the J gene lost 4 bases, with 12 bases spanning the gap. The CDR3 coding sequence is TGTGCCAGCAGCCGCCGAGGTGACGGAAACACCATATATTTT. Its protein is CASSRRGDGNTIYF.

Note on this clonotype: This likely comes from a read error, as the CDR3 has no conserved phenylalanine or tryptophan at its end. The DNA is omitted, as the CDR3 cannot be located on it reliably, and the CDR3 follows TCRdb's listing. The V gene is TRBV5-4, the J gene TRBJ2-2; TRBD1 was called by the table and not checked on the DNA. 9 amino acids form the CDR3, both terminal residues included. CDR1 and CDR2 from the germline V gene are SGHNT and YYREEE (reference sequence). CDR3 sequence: CASSLGGFG.

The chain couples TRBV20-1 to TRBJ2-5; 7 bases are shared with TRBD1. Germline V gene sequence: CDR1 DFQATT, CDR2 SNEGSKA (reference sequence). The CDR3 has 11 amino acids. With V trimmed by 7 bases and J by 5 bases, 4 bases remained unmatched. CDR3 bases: TGCAGTGTAGACAGGGTCGAGACCCAGTACTTC. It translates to CSVDRVETQYF.

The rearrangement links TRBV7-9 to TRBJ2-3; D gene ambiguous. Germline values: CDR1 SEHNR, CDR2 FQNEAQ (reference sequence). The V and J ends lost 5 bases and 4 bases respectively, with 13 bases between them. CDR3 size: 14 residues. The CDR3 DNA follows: TGTGCCAGCAGCCACCCCTTCCGGGCAGATACGCAGTATTTT. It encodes CASSHPFRADTQYF.

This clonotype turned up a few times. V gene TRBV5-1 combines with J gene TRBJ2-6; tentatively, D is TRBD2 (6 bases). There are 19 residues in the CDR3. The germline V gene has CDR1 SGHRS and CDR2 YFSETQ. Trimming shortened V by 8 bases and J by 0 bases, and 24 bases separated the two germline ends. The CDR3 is CARGDWDAPLFSGANVLTF. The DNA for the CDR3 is TGCGCCAGGGGGGACTGGGACGCCCCACTCTTCTCTGGGGCCAACGTCCTGACTTTC.

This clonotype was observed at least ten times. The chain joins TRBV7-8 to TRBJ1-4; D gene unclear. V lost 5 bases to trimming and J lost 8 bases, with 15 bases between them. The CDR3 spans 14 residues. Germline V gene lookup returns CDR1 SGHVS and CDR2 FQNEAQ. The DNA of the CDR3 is TGTGCCAGCAGCCCCTTTGAGGTTCCGGAAAAACTGTTTTTT. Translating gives CASSPFEVPEKLFF.

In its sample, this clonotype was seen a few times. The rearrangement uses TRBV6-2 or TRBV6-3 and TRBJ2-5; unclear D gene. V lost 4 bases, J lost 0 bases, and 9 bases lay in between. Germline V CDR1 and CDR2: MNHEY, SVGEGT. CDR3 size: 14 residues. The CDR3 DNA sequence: TGTGCCAGCAGTTTTCGACATGACCAAGAGACCCAGTACTTC. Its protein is CASSFRHDQETQYF.

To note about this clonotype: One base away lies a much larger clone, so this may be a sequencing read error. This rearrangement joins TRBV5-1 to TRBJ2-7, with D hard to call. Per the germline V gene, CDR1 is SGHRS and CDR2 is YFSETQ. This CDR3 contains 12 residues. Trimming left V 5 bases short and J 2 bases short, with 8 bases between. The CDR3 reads CASRESPYEQYF. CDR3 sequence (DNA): TGCGCCAGCAGGGAGAGCCCCTACGAGCAGTACTTC.

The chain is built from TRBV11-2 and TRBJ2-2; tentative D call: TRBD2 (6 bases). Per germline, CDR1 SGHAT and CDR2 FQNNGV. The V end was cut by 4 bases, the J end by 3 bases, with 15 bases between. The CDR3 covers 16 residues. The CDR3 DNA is TGTGCCAGCAGCTCCACCGTGGGGGGATACACCGGGGAGCTGTTTTTT. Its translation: CASSSTVGGYTGELFF.

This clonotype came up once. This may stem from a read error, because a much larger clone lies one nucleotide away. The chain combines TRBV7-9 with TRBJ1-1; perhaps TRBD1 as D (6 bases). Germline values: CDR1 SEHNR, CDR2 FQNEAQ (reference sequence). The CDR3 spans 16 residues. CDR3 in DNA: TGTGCCAGCAGCTTAGGACAGGAGGCCTCGGGGACTGGAGCTTTCTTT. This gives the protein CASSLGQEASGTGAFF.

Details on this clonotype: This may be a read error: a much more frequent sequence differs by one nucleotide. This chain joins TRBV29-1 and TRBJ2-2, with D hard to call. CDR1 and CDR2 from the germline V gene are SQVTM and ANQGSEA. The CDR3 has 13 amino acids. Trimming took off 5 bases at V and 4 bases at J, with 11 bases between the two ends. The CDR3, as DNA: TGCAGCGTTCTACAGACGAGCACCGGGGAGCTGTTTTTT. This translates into CSVLQTSTGELFF.

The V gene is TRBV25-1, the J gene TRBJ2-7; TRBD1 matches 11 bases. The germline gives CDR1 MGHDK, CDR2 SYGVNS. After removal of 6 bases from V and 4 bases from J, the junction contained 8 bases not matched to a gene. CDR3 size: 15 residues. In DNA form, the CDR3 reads TGTGCCAGCAGATCCGGGACAGGGGGGAAATACGAGCAGTACTTC. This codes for CASRSGTGGKYEQYF.

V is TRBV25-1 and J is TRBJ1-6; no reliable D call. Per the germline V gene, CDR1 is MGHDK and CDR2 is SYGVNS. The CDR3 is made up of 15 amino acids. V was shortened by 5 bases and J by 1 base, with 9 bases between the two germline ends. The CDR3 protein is CASSPAGSYNSPLHF. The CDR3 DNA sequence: TGTGCCAGCAGTCCCGCGGGGTCCTATAATTCACCCCTCCACTTT.

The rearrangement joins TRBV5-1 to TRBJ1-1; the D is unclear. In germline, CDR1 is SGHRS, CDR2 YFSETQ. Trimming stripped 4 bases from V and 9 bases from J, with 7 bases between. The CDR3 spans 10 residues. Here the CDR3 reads CASSSRQAFF. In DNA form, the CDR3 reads TGCGCCAGCAGCAGCCGACAAGCTTTCTTT.

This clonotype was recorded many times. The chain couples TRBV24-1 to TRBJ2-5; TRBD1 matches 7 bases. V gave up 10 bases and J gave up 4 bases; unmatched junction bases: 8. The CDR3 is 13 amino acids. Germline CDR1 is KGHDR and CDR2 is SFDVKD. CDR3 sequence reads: CATERGPRETQYF. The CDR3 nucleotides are TGTGCCACGGAAAGGGGGCCCCGAGAGACCCAGTACTTC.

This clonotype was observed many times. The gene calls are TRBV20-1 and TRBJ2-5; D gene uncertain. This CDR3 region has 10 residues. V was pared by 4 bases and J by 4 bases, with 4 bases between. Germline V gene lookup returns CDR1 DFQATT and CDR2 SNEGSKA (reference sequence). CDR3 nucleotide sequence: TGCAGTGCTAAGGCAGAGACCCAGTACTTC. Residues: CSAKAETQYF.

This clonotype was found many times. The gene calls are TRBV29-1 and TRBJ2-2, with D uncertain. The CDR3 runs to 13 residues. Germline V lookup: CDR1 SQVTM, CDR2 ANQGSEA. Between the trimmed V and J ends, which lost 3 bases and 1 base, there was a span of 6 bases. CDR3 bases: TGCAGCGTTGAGGGCGTGAACACCGGGGAGCTGTTTTTT. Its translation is CSVEGVNTGELFF.

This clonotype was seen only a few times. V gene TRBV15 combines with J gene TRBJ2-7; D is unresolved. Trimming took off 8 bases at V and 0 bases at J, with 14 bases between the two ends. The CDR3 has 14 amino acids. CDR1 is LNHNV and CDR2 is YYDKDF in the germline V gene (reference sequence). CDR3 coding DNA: TGTGCCACCCTAGAGGCAGGTCGCTCCTACGAGCAGTACTTC. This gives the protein CATLEAGRSYEQYF.

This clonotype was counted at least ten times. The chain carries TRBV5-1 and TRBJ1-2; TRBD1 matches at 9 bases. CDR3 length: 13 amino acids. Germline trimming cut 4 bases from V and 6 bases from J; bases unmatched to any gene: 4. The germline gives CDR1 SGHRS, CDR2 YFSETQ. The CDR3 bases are TGCGCCAGCAGCCGGACAGGGGACGATGGCTACACCTTC. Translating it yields CASSRTGDDGYTF. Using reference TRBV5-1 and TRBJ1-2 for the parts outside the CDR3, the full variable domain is KAGVTQTPRYLIKTRGQQVTLSCSPISGHRSVSWYQQTPGQGLQFLFEYFSETQRNKGNFPGRFSGRQFSNSRSEMNVSTLELGDSALYLCASSRTGDDGYTFGSGTRLTVV.

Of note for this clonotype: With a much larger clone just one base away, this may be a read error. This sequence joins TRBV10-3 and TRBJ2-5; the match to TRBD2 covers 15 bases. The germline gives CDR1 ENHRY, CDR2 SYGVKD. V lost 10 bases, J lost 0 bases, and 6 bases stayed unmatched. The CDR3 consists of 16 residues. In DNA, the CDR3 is TGTGCCACTGGACTAGCGGGAGGGGGGGACCAAGAGACCCAGTACTTC. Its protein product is CATGLAGGGDQETQYF.

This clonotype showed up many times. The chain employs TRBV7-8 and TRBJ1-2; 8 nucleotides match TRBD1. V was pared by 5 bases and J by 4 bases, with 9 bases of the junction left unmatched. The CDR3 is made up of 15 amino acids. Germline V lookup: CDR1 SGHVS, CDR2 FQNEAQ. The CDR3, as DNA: TGTGCCAGCAGCCCCTCGACAGGGGTTGGCTATGGCTACACCTTC. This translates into CASSPSTGVGYGYTF.

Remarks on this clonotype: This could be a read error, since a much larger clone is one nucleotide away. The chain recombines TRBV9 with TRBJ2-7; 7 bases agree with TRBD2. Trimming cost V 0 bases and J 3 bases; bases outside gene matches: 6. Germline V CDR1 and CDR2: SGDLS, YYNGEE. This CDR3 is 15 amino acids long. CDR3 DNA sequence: TGTGCCAGCAGCGTAGGGGAGGGTAGCTTCTACGAGCAGTACTTC. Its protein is CASSVGEGSFYEQYF.